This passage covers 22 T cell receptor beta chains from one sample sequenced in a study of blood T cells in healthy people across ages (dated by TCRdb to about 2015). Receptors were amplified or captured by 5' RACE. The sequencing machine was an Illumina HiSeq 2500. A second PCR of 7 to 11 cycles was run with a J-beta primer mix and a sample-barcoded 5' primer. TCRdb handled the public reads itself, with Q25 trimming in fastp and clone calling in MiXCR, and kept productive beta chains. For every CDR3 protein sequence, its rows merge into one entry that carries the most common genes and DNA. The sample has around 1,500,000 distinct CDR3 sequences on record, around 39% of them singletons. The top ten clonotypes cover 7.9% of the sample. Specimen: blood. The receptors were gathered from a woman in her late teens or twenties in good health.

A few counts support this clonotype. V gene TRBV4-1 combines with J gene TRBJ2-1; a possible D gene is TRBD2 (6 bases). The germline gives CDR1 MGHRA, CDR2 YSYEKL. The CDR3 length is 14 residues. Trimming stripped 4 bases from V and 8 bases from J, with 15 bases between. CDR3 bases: TGCGCCAGCAGCCTGCGACTAGGGAGAGATGAGCAGTTCTTC. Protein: CASSLRLGRDEQFF.

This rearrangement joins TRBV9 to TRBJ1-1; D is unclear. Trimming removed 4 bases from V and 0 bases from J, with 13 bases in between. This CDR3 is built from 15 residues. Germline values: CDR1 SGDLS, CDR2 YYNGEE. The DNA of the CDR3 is TGTGCCAGCAGCCCTCCGGGAAACTTGAACACTGAAGCTTTCTTT. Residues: CASSPPGNLNTEAFF.

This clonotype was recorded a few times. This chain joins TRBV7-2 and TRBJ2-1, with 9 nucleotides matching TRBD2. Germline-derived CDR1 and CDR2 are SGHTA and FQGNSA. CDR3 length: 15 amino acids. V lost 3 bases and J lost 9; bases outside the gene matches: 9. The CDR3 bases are TGTGCCAGCAGCTTCAGGGCTAGCGGGACGGGTGAGCAGTTCTTC. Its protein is CASSFRASGTGEQFF.

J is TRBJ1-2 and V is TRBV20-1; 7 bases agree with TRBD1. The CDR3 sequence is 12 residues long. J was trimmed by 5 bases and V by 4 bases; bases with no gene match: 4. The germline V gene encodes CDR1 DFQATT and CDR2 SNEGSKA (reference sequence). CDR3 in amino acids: CSATLTGYGYTF. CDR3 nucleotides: TGCAGTGCTACACTGACAGGGTATGGCTACACCTTC.

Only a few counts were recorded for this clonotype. DNA for the CDR3: TGTGCCAGCAGTCCAATAGGGGTCGAGGCCTACGAGCAGTACTTC. It encodes CASSPIGVEAYEQYF. The genes are TRBV6-5 and TRBJ2-7, with D tentatively TRBD1 (5 bases). The germline CDR1 and CDR2 sequences are MNHEY and SVGAGI. The V gene lost 5 bases and the J gene lost 2 bases, with 16 bases spanning the gap. The CDR3 sequence is 15 residues long.

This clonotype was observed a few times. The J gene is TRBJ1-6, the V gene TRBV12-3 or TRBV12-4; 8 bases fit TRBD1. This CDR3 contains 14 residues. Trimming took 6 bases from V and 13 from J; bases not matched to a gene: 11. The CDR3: CASRRRTGPSPLHF. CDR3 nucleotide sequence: TGTGCCAGCAGACGAAGGACAGGGCCCTCGCCCCTCCACTTT.

The CDR3 DNA reads TGCGCCAGCAGTGACCTAGACACAGGGGCGAACACTGAAGCTTTCTTT. Protein: CASSDLDTGANTEAFF. This chain connects TRBV10-2 to TRBJ1-1, with 7 nucleotides matching TRBD1. The junction had 8 bases not matched to a gene; V was cut back by 3 bases and J by 1 base. Germline V gives CDR1 WSHSY, CDR2 SAAADI. The CDR3 extends over 16 amino acids.

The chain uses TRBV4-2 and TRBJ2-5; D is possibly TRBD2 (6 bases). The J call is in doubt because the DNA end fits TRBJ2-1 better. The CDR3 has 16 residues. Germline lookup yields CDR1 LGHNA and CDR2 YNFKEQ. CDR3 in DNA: TGTGCCAGCAGCCCCGGGAGTCGGCCAGAAAAAGAGACCCAGTTCTTC. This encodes CASSPGSRPEKETQFF.

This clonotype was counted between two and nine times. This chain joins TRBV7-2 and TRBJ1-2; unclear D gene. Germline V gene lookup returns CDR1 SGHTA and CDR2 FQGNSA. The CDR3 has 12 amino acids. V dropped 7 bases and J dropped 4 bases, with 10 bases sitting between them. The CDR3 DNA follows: TGTGCCAGCATCTCGACCCCCTATGGCTACACCTTC. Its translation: CASISTPYGYTF.

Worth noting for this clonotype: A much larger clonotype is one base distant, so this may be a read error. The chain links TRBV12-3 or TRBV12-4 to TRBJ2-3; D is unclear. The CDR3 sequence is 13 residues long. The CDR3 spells CASSSWRTDAQYF. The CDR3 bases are TGTGCCAGCAGTTCCTGGAGAACAGATGCGCAGTATTTT.

CDR3 region: CSARDVGDLYGYTF. The CDR3 coding sequence is TGCAGTGCTAGAGACGTGGGGGACCTCTATGGCTACACCTTC. The chain uses TRBV20-1 and TRBJ1-2, with D possibly matching TRBD1 (5 bases). Trimming shortened V by 0 bases and J by 4 bases, and 12 bases separated the two germline ends. Germline lookup yields CDR1 DFQATT and CDR2 SNEGSKA (reference sequence). The CDR3 extends over 14 amino acids.

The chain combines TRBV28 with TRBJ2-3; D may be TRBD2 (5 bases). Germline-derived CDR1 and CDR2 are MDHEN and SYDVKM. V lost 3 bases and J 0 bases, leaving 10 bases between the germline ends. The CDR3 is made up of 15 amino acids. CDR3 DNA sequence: TGTGCCAGCAGTTTTGGAGCGGCTAGCACAGATACGCAGTATTTT. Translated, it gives CASSFGAASTDTQYF.

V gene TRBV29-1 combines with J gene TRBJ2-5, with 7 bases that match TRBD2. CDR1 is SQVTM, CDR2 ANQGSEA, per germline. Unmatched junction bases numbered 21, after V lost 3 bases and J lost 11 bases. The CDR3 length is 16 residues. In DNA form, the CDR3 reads TGCAGCGTTGAGCTAGCGGAACCCCCTGAGGACAATGAGCAGTACTTC. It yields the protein CSVELAEPPEDNEQYF.

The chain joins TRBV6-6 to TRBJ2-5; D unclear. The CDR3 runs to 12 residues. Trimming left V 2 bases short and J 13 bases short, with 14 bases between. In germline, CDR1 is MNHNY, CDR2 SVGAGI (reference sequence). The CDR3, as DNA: TGTGCCAGCAGTTACGGTTCTATAGAGTGGTACTTC. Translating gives CASSYGSIEWYF.

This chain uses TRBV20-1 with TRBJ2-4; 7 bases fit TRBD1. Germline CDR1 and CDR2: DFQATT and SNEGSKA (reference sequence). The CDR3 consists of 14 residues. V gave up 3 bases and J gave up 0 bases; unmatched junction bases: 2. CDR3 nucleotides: TGCAGTGCTAGGACAGGGCAAGCCAAAAACATTCAGTACTTC. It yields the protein CSARTGQAKNIQYF.

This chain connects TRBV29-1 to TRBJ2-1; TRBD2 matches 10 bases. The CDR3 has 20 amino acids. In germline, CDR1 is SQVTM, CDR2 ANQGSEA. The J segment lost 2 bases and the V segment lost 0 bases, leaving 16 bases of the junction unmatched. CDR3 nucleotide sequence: TGCAGCGTTGAAGATCTTGTCCCTAGCGGGAGTTCGGGTACCTACAATGAGCAGTTCTTC. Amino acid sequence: CSVEDLVPSGSSGTYNEQFF.

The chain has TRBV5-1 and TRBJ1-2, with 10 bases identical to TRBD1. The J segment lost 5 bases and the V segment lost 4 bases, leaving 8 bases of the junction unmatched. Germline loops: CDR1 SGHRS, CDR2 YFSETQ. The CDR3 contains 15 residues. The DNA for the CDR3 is TGCGCCAGCAGCCGTGCCGGGACAGGGGCTTATGGCTACACCTTC. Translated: CASSRAGTGAYGYTF.

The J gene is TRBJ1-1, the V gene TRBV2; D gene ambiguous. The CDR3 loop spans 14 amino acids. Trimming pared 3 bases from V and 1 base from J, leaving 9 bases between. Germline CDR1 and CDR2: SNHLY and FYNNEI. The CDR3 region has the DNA TGTGCCAGCAGTGAGGACGGTTCGAACACTGAAGCTTTCTTT. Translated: CASSEDGSNTEAFF.

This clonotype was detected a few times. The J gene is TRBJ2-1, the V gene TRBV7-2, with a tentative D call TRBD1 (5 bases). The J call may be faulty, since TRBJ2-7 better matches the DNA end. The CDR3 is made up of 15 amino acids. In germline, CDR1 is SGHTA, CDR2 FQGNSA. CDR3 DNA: TGTGCCAGCAGCCTGACAGCGAACTCCTACAATGAGCAGTACTTC. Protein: CASSLTANSYNEQYF.

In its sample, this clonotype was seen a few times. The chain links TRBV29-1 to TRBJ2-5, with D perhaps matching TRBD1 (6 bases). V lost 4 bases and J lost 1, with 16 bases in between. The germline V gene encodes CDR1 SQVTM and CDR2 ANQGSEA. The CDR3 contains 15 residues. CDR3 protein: CSVVGLTGGQETQYF. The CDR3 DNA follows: TGCAGCGTTGTGGGCCTGACAGGCGGCCAAGAGACCCAGTACTTC.

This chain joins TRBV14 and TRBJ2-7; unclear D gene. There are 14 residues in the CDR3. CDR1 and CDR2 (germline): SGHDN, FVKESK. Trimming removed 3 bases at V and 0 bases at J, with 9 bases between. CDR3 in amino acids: CASSQPASSYEQYF. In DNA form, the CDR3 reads TGTGCCAGCAGCCAGCCGGCCTCCTCCTACGAGCAGTACTTC. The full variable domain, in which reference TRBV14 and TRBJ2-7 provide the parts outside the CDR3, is EAGVTQFPSHSVIEKGQTVTLRCDPISGHDNLYWYRRVMGKEIKFLLHFVKESKQDESGMPNNRFLAERTGGTYSTLKVQPAELEDSGVYFCASSQPASSYEQYFGPGTRLTVT.

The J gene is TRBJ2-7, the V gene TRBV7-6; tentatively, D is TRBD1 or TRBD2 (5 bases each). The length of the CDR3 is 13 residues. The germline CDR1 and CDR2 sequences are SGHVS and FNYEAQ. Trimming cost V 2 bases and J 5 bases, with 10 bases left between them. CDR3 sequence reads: CASSLWGTDEQYF. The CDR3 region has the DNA TGTGCCAGCAGCTTATGGGGGACGGACGAGCAGTACTTC.